Listed below are T cell receptor beta chains from one sample, sequenced in a study of regulatory T cells in long-lasting Graves disease. TCRdb analysed the multiplex PCR reads with MiXCR anew, one entry per CDR3 protein. Altogether 360,000 or so distinct CDR3 sequences are present, over 15% being singletons, with the ten largest covering just under 30%. This sample also appeared in a second study, on T cells in Graves' hyperthyroidism and ophthalmopathy.

This sample comprised peripheral blood mononuclear cells (PBMCs), obtained at new diagnosis, from a patient treated with antithyroid drugs. The receptor set was obtained from a middle-aged man with Graves disease. CDR3s leave out the opening cysteine and the closing phenylalanine or tryptophan. Some rows have no size entry. The others give once, few or many, or a class for an expanded clone.

CDR3 protein	J gene	V gene	clone size
ASSFALQGAIQY	TRBJ2-4	TRBV11-1	many
ASSQGRLGELF	TRBJ2-2	TRBV4-2	-
ASSLSYDRNYEQY	TRBJ2-7	TRBV7-2	-
ASSELGRDQPQH	TRBJ1-5	TRBV6-1	once
ASSARTSGGPSGGELF	TRBJ2-2	TRBV9	-
ASTSDPWTGETQY	TRBJ2-5	TRBV25-1	many
ASSQDPGRSNTGELF	TRBJ2-2	TRBV3-1	many
ASSGNREETQY	TRBJ2-5	TRBV10-2	many
ASGRPGPEGYEQY	TRBJ2-7	TRBV28	many
ATSRAAGTVNQPQH	TRBJ1-5	TRBV15	many
ASSRRDRVRVSDYEQY	TRBJ2-7	TRBV11-3	many
ASTDFGVEGETQY	TRBJ2-5	TRBV7-2	many
ASSLVTTGGGETQY	TRBJ2-5	TRBV5-6	-
ASSQDLTSGGPNHDSTDTQY	TRBJ2-3	TRBV4-3	few